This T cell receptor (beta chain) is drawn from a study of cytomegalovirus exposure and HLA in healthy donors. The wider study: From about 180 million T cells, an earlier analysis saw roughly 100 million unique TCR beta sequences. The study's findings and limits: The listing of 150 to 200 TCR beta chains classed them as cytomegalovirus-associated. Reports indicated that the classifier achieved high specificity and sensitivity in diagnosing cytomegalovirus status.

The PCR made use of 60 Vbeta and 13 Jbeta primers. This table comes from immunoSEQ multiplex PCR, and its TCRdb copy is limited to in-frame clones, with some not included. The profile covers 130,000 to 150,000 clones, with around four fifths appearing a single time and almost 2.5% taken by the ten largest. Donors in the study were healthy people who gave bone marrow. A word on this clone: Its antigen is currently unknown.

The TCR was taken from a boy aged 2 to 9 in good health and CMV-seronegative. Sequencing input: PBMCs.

CDR3 DNA: TGTGCCATCAGTGAGTCGCTACTGCCTTCATCCGGTCAGGGATCGTCGTACGAGCAGTACTTC. It encodes CAISESLLPSSGQGSSYEQYF. The chain combines TRBV10-3 with TRBJ2-7, with D perhaps TRBD1 (5 bases). V lost 0 bases, J lost 4 bases, and 31 bases lay in between. The germline gives CDR1 ENHRY, CDR2 SYGVKD. This CDR3 is built from 21 residues.